A single sample is the source of the 2 T cell receptor beta chains below, sequenced in a study of T cells in narcolepsy. Sequenced by immunoSEQ multiplex PCR; TCRdb stores in-frame clones only, minus some. The sample gives fewer than 40,000 clones, roughly four fifths of which show up once; about 2.5% is in the top ten. Sequenced sample: memory (CD45RA-) CD4+ T cells from blood. These receptors were obtained from a human donor in good health.

CDR3 amino acids: CASSELGRGHSSHF. The CDR3 DNA follows: TGTGCCAGCAGTGAACTGGGCAGGGGGCACAGCAGTCATTTT. The rearrangement uses TRBV6-1 and TRBJ1-5; TRBD1 matches at 8 bases. With 2 bases clipped from V and 16 bases from J, the junction kept 13 bases outside the gene matches. Germline CDR1 and CDR2: MNHNS and SASEGT. The CDR3 spans 14 residues.

The chain couples TRBV5-1 to TRBJ2-1; TRBD2 matches at 10 bases. CDR3 length: 18 amino acids. Trimming at V came to 3 bases and at J to 4 bases, leaving 13 bases not matched to a gene. The V gene's germline CDR1 is SGHRS and CDR2 YFSETQ. The DNA of the CDR3 is TGCGCCAGCAGCTCGAACTCTTGGACTAGCGGAAAATACAATGAGCAGTTCTTC. It translates to CASSSNSWTSGKYNEQFF. Filled out from reference TRBV5-1 and TRBJ2-1, the complete variable domain reads KAGVTQTPRYLIKTRGQQVTLSCSPISGHRSVSWYQQTPGQGLQFLFEYFSETQRNKGNFPGRFSGRQFSNSRSEMNVSTLELGDSALYLCASSSNSWTSGKYNEQFFGPGTRLTVL.